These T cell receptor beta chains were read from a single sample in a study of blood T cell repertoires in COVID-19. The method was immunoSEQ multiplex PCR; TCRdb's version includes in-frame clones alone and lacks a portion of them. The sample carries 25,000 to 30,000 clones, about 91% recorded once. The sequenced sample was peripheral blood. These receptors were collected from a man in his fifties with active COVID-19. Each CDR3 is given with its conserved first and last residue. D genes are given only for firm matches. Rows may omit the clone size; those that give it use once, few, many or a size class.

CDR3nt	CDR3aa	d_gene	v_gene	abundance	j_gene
TGTGCCAGCAAGCGCGACAGGGGAGGCTACGAGCAGTACTTC	CASKRDRGGYEQYF	TRBD1	TRBV2	NA	TRBJ2-7
TGTGCCAGCAGTGAGTTTGCGGGAAACACCGGGGAGCTGTTTTTT	CASSEFAGNTGELFF	NA	TRBV2	NA	TRBJ2-2
TGTGCCAGCAGGGCTCCAGACAATCCAGATACGCAGTATTTT	CASRAPDNPDTQYF	NA	TRBV2	NA	TRBJ2-3
TGTGCCAGCGCCAGGGCAGGACCTGGGCAGACCCAGTACTTC	CASARAGPGQTQYF	NA	TRBV7-2	NA	TRBJ2-5
TGTGCCAGCAGCTTGATAGCTCCAGATACGCAGTATTTT	CASSLIAPDTQYF	NA	TRBV11-2	NA	TRBJ2-3
TGTGCCAGCAGCCCGGTCGGAGGCGGGAACACCGGGGAGCTGTTTTTT	CASSPVGGGNTGELFF	NA	TRBV7-2	NA	TRBJ2-2
TGTGCCAGCAGCTTAGGGCCCCTGGTTGCTGGGGCCAACGTCCTGACTTTC	CASSLGPLVAGANVLTF	NA	TRBV11-2	NA	TRBJ2-6
TGTGCCAGCAGTTTATTGGGGGCGCGTGTCGGGGAGCTGTTTTTT	CASSLLGARVGELFF	NA	TRBV27	NA	TRBJ2-2
TGTGCCAGCACCCCGAGAGCGGGAACCTACAATGAGCAGTTCTTC	CASTPRAGTYNEQFF	TRBD2	TRBV4-2	NA	TRBJ2-1
TGTGCCAGCAGCCAAGTTGGGGGCCGGGGGGAAGAGACCCAGTACTTC	CASSQVGGRGEETQYF	NA	TRBV3-1/TRBV3-2	NA	TRBJ2-5
TGTGCCACCAGCAGAGATTCGGGGGGTGCTGGAAACACCATATATTTT	CATSRDSGGAGNTIYF	NA	TRBV15	NA	TRBJ1-3
TGTGCCAGCAGCCAAGCGGGACAGAGAGAAGGCACTGAAGCTTTCTTT	CASSQAGQREGTEAFF	TRBD1	TRBV3-1/TRBV3-2	once	TRBJ1-1
TGTGCCAGCAGTGAAATACGGGGGGCTGAAGCTTTCTTT	CASSEIRGAEAFF	NA	TRBV6-1	NA	TRBJ1-1
TGTGCCAGCAGCGTAGACCCGGCAGGGGAAATGGGTGGCTACACCTTC	CASSVDPAGEMGGYTF	NA	TRBV9	NA	TRBJ1-2
TGTGCCAGTAGTCCCATAGCAACCTCTGACGAGCAGTACTTC	CASSPIATSDEQYF	NA	TRBV19	NA	TRBJ2-7
TGTGCCAGCGGCGAACAGAGCTCCTATAATTCACCCCTCCACTTT	CASGEQSSYNSPLHF	NA	TRBV2	NA	TRBJ1-6
TGTGCCAGCTCACCCACTAGTAATGAGCAGTTCTTC	CASSPTSNEQFF	NA	TRBV18	NA	TRBJ2-1
TGCAGCGTTGGTGAAGGGGACTACAATGAGCAGTTCTTC	CSVGEGDYNEQFF	NA	TRBV29-1	once	TRBJ2-1
TGTGCCAGCAACAGGCCCTTCCACGGCTACACCTTC	CASNRPFHGYTF	NA	TRBV28	NA	TRBJ1-2
TGTGCCAGCAGTGAAGCGGGGGGGCCGACGAAAATCAATCAGCCCCAGCATTTT	CASSEAGGPTKINQPQHF	NA	TRBV6-1	NA	TRBJ1-5
TGTGCCAGCAGTTCTGGGGGAGGGGCCAGGACAGATACGCAGTATTTT	CASSSGGGARTDTQYF	TRBD2	TRBV6-6	NA	TRBJ2-3
TGTGCCAGCAGCTTACAGGGTTTCTCACCCCAAGAGACCCAGTACTTC	CASSLQGFSPQETQYF	NA	TRBV7-8	NA	TRBJ2-5
TGCGCCAGCAGCCGCCGGGGAGCGGGGTCTCCTTACCCCTACGAGCAGTACTTC	CASSRRGAGSPYPYEQYF	TRBD2	TRBV4-1	NA	TRBJ2-7
TGTGCCTGGAGTACGGCCTACGAGCAGTACTTC	CAWSTAYEQYF	NA	TRBV30	NA	TRBJ2-7
TGTGCCTGGAGAGCAGGGAACACCGGGGAGCTGTTTTTT	CAWRAGNTGELFF	NA	TRBV30	NA	TRBJ2-2
TGTGCCAGCAGCTCCCTCGGAGGGGAGGTCGGGGAGCTGTTTTTT	CASSSLGGEVGELFF	NA	TRBV6-6	NA	TRBJ2-2
TGCGCCAGCAGCTTAGGGGTTAGCACCGGGGAGCTGTTTTTT	CASSLGVSTGELFF	NA	TRBV5-1	once	TRBJ2-2
TGTGCCAGCTCACAAGGACAGAATAATGAAAAACTGTTTTTT	CASSQGQNNEKLFF	NA	TRBV18	NA	TRBJ1-4
TGTGCCACCAGCACTTGGCGGACAGGGGTGGCCAAAAACATTCAGTACTTC	CATSTWRTGVAKNIQYF	TRBD1	TRBV15	NA	TRBJ2-4
TGTGCCAGCAGACCGAATAGCGGGACCTACAATGAGCAGTTCTTC	CASRPNSGTYNEQFF	TRBD2	TRBV7-9	NA	TRBJ2-1
TGTGCCAGCTCACTCCAAGCGGGGGACCAAGAGACCCAGTACTTC	CASSLQAGDQETQYF	TRBD2	TRBV18	NA	TRBJ2-5
TGTGCCAGCAGCGGCCGGGACAACGTGTTCTATGGCTACACCTTC	CASSGRDNVFYGYTF	NA	TRBV7-8	NA	TRBJ1-2
TGTGCCAGCAGCCCGGGGACAGGGGGCGTCTACGAGCAGTACTTC	CASSPGTGGVYEQYF	TRBD1	TRBV7-7	NA	TRBJ2-7
TGTGCCAGCAGCCTTAGCACAGATACGCAGTATTTT	CASSLSTDTQYF	NA	TRBV5-6	NA	TRBJ2-3
TGTGCCAGCAGCTTAATAGCGGGAAGTTCAGTAGGGACAGATACGCAGTATTTT	CASSLIAGSSVGTDTQYF	TRBD2	TRBV7-9	once	TRBJ2-3
TGTGCCAGCAGCGTATATGAGGGGGCTCCCGGGACCCAGTACTTC	CASSVYEGAPGTQYF	TRBD1	TRBV9	NA	TRBJ2-5
TGTGCCAGCAGCGCCCATACAGGGGGTGGAAACACCATATATTTT	CASSAHTGGGNTIYF	TRBD1	TRBV9	NA	TRBJ1-3
TGTGCCAGCAGCTTTCTTTCAGACATGAACACTGAAGCTTTCTTT	CASSFLSDMNTEAFF	NA	TRBV5-4	NA	TRBJ1-1
TGTGCCAGCAGCCAGCCGGGACTAGTGACAGATACGCAGTATTTT	CASSQPGLVTDTQYF	TRBD2	TRBV3-1/TRBV3-2	once	TRBJ2-3
TGTGCCAGTAGTCCGGGGACAGGGGGTTCCTACGAGCAGTACTTC	CASSPGTGGSYEQYF	TRBD1	TRBV19	NA	TRBJ2-7
TGTGCCAGCAGCCCCTGGACAGGGTCCACTTTAGCCAAAAACATTCAGTACTTC	CASSPWTGSTLAKNIQYF	TRBD1	TRBV7-2	NA	TRBJ2-4
TGTGCCAGCAGCGGGGACAGGGCTGGAAACACCATATATTTT	CASSGDRAGNTIYF	TRBD1	TRBV11-1	NA	TRBJ1-3
TGCGCCAGCAGCTTGACTAGCGGGGGGATGAACGATGAGCAGTTCTTC	CASSLTSGGMNDEQFF	TRBD2	TRBV5-1	NA	TRBJ2-1
TGTGCCTGGAGTCGGACAGGGACCAGAAACGAGCAGTACTTC	CAWSRTGTRNEQYF	TRBD1	TRBV30	NA	TRBJ2-7
TGTGCCATCACTGCGTCAGGGGGCGCAGGAGGAAACTATGGCTACACCTTC	CAITASGGAGGNYGYTF	TRBD1	TRBV10-3	NA	TRBJ1-2
TGTGCCAGCAGTTCCTCCTCCCTAGCGGGAGGGCTCGAGCAGTACTTC	CASSSSSLAGGLEQYF	TRBD2	TRBV27	NA	TRBJ2-7
TGTGCCAGCAGCTTACAGGCCTATGGCTACACCTTC	CASSLQAYGYTF	NA	TRBV11-2	once	TRBJ1-2
TGCGCCAGCGGGACTACGAACACCGGGGAGCTGTTTTTT	CASGTTNTGELFF	TRBD2	TRBV10-2	NA	TRBJ2-2
TGTGCCAGCAGATTTGTTAAGGGGGGCTACACCTTC	CASRFVKGGYTF	NA	TRBV25-1	NA	TRBJ1-2
TGTGCCATCAGTGGGGCAGGGAACTATGGCTACACCTTC	CAISGAGNYGYTF	NA	TRBV10-3	once	TRBJ1-2
TGTGCCAGCAGCCAAGACTCGAACACCGGGGAGCTGTTTTTT	CASSQDSNTGELFF	NA	TRBV4-2	NA	TRBJ2-2
TGCGCCAGCAGCGGAAACTACCAGGGGTTGAATTCACCCCTCCACTTT	CASSGNYQGLNSPLHF	NA	TRBV5-1	NA	TRBJ1-6
TGTGCCAGCAGTCCCCGACAGGGGGCGCCCGGGGAGCTGTTTTTT	CASSPRQGAPGELFF	TRBD1	TRBV6-5	once	TRBJ2-2
TGCAGTGCTAGTCTGGAAGAAGGACAGGGAGACTACGAGCAGTACTTC	CSASLEEGQGDYEQYF	TRBD1	TRBV20-1	NA	TRBJ2-7
TGTGCCAGCAGCTTAGTCTCGGGGAACACTGAAGCTTTCTTT	CASSLVSGNTEAFF	NA	TRBV7-6	NA	TRBJ1-1
TGCGCCAGCAGATTATCCCCCGGGACAGGCTCCTACGAGCAGTACTTC	CASRLSPGTGSYEQYF	TRBD1	TRBV5-1	NA	TRBJ2-7
TGTGCCAGCAGCTTAGTGACCTGGCAGGGGAGCTCTGGGGCCAACGTCCTGACTTTC	CASSLVTWQGSSGANVLTF	NA	TRBV11-2	NA	TRBJ2-6
TGTGCCAGCTCACCATTCGGACAGGGCTCTGGAAACACCATATATTTT	CASSPFGQGSGNTIYF	TRBD1	TRBV18	NA	TRBJ1-3
TGCGCCAGCAGCAGCCTGGCCGTCGGGCGGGGGGCCGTGAACACCGGGGAGCTGTTTTTT	CASSSLAVGRGAVNTGELFF	TRBD2	TRBV5-1	once	TRBJ2-2